The next 29 T cell receptor beta chains were all read from a single sample in a study of T cell repertoires in cytomegalovirus infection (dated by TCRdb to the late 2010s). Antigens for these TCRs are unknown. In the paper's terms, the treatment or condition label means: in vitro stimulation with specific CMV peptide epitopes to enrich CMV-specific T cells. Sequenced on an Illumina HiSeq 1500. TCRdb trimmed public reads at Q25 via fastp, called clones via MiXCR and kept in-frame beta chains. Records with the same CDR3 protein are collapsed into one entry carrying the most frequent genes and DNA. This sample has 700,000 to 950,000 distinct CDR3 sequences in its table, and over 25% of those were observed once. The top ten clones comprise around 11% of the sample. This specimen was cultured CD8+ T cells from PBMCs, taken from culture after CMV antigen stimulation. The receptors shown here come from a human donor in good health (CMV status not recorded). Some clones in this sample may be carry-over from other donors' samples.

This clonotype was counted ten times or more. This chain joins TRBV7-9 and TRBJ2-1; no firm D call. Germline assignment: CDR1 SEHNR and CDR2 FQNEAQ (reference sequence). Trimming pared 1 base from V and 0 bases from J, leaving 13 bases between. This CDR3 has 17 amino acids. The chain's CDR3 is CASSLDFQRPSYNEQFF. CDR3 in DNA: TGTGCCAGCAGCTTAGATTTTCAGAGACCCTCCTACAATGAGCAGTTCTTC.

This clonotype came up a few times. The chain combines TRBV7-2 with TRBJ2-3, with unresolved D. The V end was cut by 1 base, the J end by 0 bases, with 11 bases between. The germline V gene has CDR1 SGHTA and CDR2 FQGNSA. The CDR3 extends over 16 amino acids. The CDR3 sequence is CASSLDDDGSTDTQYF. DNA of the CDR3: TGTGCCAGCAGCTTAGATGACGACGGTAGCACAGATACGCAGTATTTT.

This clonotype was counted a few times. The V gene is TRBV4-2, the J gene TRBJ1-2; weak D call: TRBD1 (6 bases). The CDR3 is 16 amino acids. Per the germline V gene, CDR1 is LGHNA and CDR2 is YNFKEQ. Trimming shortened V by 0 bases and J by 4 bases, and 15 bases separated the two germline ends. Here the CDR3 reads CASSQDFAGDFYGYTF. In DNA form, the CDR3 reads TGTGCCAGCAGCCAAGATTTCGCAGGGGACTTCTATGGCTACACCTTC.

This clonotype was seen a few times. The CDR3 here is CASSQGTTPYNEQFF. The CDR3 nucleotides are TGCGCCAGCAGCCAGGGGACGACACCTTACAATGAGCAGTTCTTC. This chain uses TRBV4-1 with TRBJ2-1, with D perhaps being TRBD1 or TRBD2 (5 bases each). This CDR3 comprises 15 residues. Germline V gene lookup returns CDR1 MGHRA and CDR2 YSYEKL. Trimming removed 3 bases from V and 4 bases from J, with 13 bases in between.

CDR3 DNA: TGCAGCGTTGAGAAGACCCAGTACTTC. Translation: CSVEKTQYF. The chain carries TRBV29-1 and TRBJ2-5; D gene uncertain. The germline gives CDR1 SQVTM, CDR2 ANQGSEA. The length of the CDR3 is 9 residues. V lost 3 bases to trimming and J lost 6 bases, with 2 bases between them.

This clonotype showed up just a few times. This chain joins TRBV7-6 and TRBJ1-6; D is ambiguous. CDR3 size: 16 residues. From germline, CDR1 is SGHVS and CDR2 FNYEAQ. The V and J ends lost 5 bases and 3 bases respectively, with 14 bases between them. The DNA for the CDR3 is TGTGCCAGCAGCCCCTTGGAGGGAGTCTATAATTCACCCCTCCACTTT. It yields the protein CASSPLEGVYNSPLHF. The variable domain in full, with the rest retrieved from reference TRBV7-6 and TRBJ1-6, is GAGVSQSPRYKVTKRGQDVALRCDPISGHVSLYWYRQALGQGPEFLTYFNYEAQQDKSGLPNDRFSAERPEGSISTLTIQRTEQRDSAMYRCASSPLEGVYNSPLHFGNGTRLTVT.

This clonotype has at least ten counts. CDR3 sequence: CASSDAGTGGPLNTGELFF. The DNA of the CDR3 is TGTGCCAGCAGCGATGCCGGGACAGGGGGCCCACTCAACACCGGGGAGCTGTTTTTT. The rearrangement links TRBV7-9 to TRBJ2-2; TRBD1 matches 12 bases. V lost 5 bases, J lost 2 bases, and 12 bases stayed unmatched. The length of the CDR3 is 19 residues. Germline CDR1 is SEHNR and CDR2 is FQNEAQ (reference sequence). The complete variable domain, with remaining parts taken from reference TRBV7-9 and TRBJ2-2, reads DTGVSQNPRHKITKRGQNVTFRCDPISEHNRLYWYRQTLGQGPEFLTYFQNEAQLEKSRLLSDRFSAERPKGSFSTLEIQRTEQGDSAMYLCASSDAGTGGPLNTGELFFGEGSRLTVL.

The DNA for the CDR3 is TGCAGTGCTAGGACTAGCGGGGCCTACGAGCAGTACTTC. Amino acids: CSARTSGAYEQYF. The chain employs TRBV20-1 and TRBJ2-7; 11 bases agree with TRBD2. J was trimmed by 2 bases and V by 3 bases; bases with no gene match: 0. CDR1 and CDR2 (germline): DFQATT, SNEGSKA (reference sequence). The CDR3 sequence is 13 residues long.

This clonotype was seen only a few times. V is TRBV12-3 or TRBV12-4 and J is TRBJ1-1; D gene unclear. This CDR3 region has 15 residues. The V and J ends lost 6 bases and 3 bases respectively, with 17 bases between them. The CDR3: CASRPVRVVDTEAFF. The CDR3 nucleotides read TGTGCCAGCAGGCCCGTGAGAGTGGTGGACACTGAAGCTTTCTTT.

CDR3 DNA sequence: TGTGCCAGCAGTTACTCTCGGGGCCGTGGGGAGCAGTACGTC. Protein product: CASSYSRGRGEQYV. The chain combines TRBV6-2 or TRBV6-3 with TRBJ2-7; D is tentatively TRBD1 or TRBD2 (5 bases each). Between the trimmed V and J ends, which lost 0 bases and 7 bases, there was a span of 13 bases. The CDR3 sequence is 14 residues long. Germline V gene data show CDR1 as MNHEY and CDR2 as SVGEGT.

This chain connects TRBV12-3 or TRBV12-4 to TRBJ1-2; D remains unclear. This CDR3 contains 14 residues. Trimming took off 5 bases at V and 8 bases at J, with 18 bases between the two ends. The DNA of the CDR3 is TGTGCCAGCAGTCTCGACGGTAGTCAAGGCGGCTACACCTTC. Protein: CASSLDGSQGGYTF.

This clonotype was seen more than once but under ten times. The chain joins TRBV7-9 to TRBJ2-7; a possible D gene is TRBD1 (6 bases). The germline V gene has CDR1 SEHNR and CDR2 FQNEAQ (reference sequence). This CDR3 has 14 amino acids. V was shortened by 1 base and J by 5 bases, with 12 bases between the two germline ends. CDR3 sequence (DNA): TGTGCCAGCAGCTTAGGGGGGTACAGGGACGAGCAGTACTTC. Its translation is CASSLGGYRDEQYF.

This clonotype has a count of ten or more. This chain connects TRBV7-2 to TRBJ2-5, with 8 bases identical to TRBD2. The CDR3 has 16 residues. The germline V gene encodes CDR1 SGHTA and CDR2 FQGNSA. V dropped 5 bases and J dropped 1; count of bases not matched to a gene: 9. The CDR3 coding sequence is TGTGCCAGCAGCCCAGATGGACTAGCAGGCCAAGAGACCCAGTACTTC. It is translated as CASSPDGLAGQETQYF.

The chain joins TRBV29-1 to TRBJ1-3; 8 positions agree with TRBD1. The CDR3 extends over 16 amino acids. Trimming at V came to 7 bases and at J to 0 bases, leaving 11 bases not matched to a gene. The germline gives CDR1 SQVTM, CDR2 ANQGSEA. The CDR3 region is CSAYGQGKDSGNTIYF. The CDR3, as DNA: TGCAGCGCTTACGGACAGGGAAAGGACTCTGGAAACACCATATATTTT.

The sample holds a few counts of this clonotype. V usage is TRBV2 and J usage is TRBJ1-2; 8 nucleotides match TRBD1. Germline-derived CDR1 and CDR2 are SNHLY and FYNNEI. V trimming: 11 bases; J trimming: 4 bases; junction bases outside the gene matches: 6. The CDR3 consists of 12 residues. In nucleotides, the CDR3 is TGTGCCGGACAGGGAGGGATCTATGGCTACACCTTC. Its protein is CAGQGGIYGYTF. The full variable domain, its missing parts supplied by reference TRBV2 and TRBJ1-2, is EPEVTQTPSHQVTQMGQEVILRCVPISNHLYFYWYRQILGQKVEFLVSFYNNEISEKSEIFDDQFSVERPDGSNFTLKIRSTKLEDSAMYFCAGQGGIYGYTFGSGTRLTVV.

This clonotype was counted only a few times. This sequence joins TRBV27 and TRBJ1-1; D might be TRBD1 (6 bases). V was pared by 6 bases and J by 4 bases, with 15 bases between. CDR1 MNHEY and CDR2 SMNVEV come from the germline V gene (reference sequence). This CDR3 region has 14 residues. The CDR3 here is CASSVTQGGTEAFF. The CDR3 nucleotides are TGTGCCAGCAGCGTGACACAGGGTGGCACTGAAGCTTTCTTT.

The rearrangement links TRBV5-6 to TRBJ2-1; D might be TRBD1 (6 bases). Looked up from germline, CDR1 is SGHDT and CDR2 is YYEEEE. Trimming took 5 bases from V and 3 from J, leaving 24 bases between them. This CDR3 is 18 amino acids long. The CDR3 sequence is CASSLYLGHLQDYNEQFF. DNA for the CDR3: TGTGCCAGCAGTCTGTATCTGGGACATTTACAAGACTACAATGAGCAGTTCTTC.

V and J are TRBV6-8 and TRBJ2-7; no firm D call. The CDR3 contains 14 residues. Germline V gene sequence: CDR1 MNHGY, CDR2 SAAAGT. The V gene lost 7 bases and the J gene lost 5 bases, with 18 bases spanning the gap. In DNA form, the CDR3 reads TGTGCCAGCACCTATCCAGACGGTGGGAACGAGCAGTACTTC. The encoded protein is CASTYPDGGNEQYF.

The gene calls are TRBV5-1 and TRBJ2-1, with D possibly TRBD1 on 6 matching bases. Germline V gives CDR1 SGHRS, CDR2 YFSETQ. The CDR3 runs 14 residues. Trimming shortened V by 6 bases and J by 0 bases, and 10 bases separated the two germline ends. CDR3 residues: CASKQGDSYNEQFF. For the CDR3, the DNA is TGCGCCAGCAAACAGGGCGACTCCTACAATGAGCAGTTCTTC.

CDR3 amino acids: CASSPLYVRDREYTGELFF. For the CDR3, the DNA is TGTGCCAGCAGTCCCCTTTACGTACGGGACAGGGAATACACCGGGGAGCTGTTTTTT. This rearrangement joins TRBV27 to TRBJ2-2; 9 bases are shared with TRBD1. J gave up 3 bases and V 5 bases, and 16 bases lay outside the gene matches. Germline-derived CDR1 and CDR2 are MNHEY and SMNVEV (reference sequence). The CDR3 consists of 19 residues.

The CDR3 nucleotides are TGTGCCACTCAGGGGGCGGGAGGCAATCAGCCCCAGCATTTT. It encodes CATQGAGGNQPQHF. V usage is TRBV15 and J usage is TRBJ1-5, with 8 bases identical to TRBD1. The CDR3 length is 14 residues. Germline V CDR1 and CDR2: LNHNV, YYDKDF (reference sequence). The ends lost 9 bases at V and 2 bases at J; junction bases unmatched: 6.

This clonotype was counted a few times. The chain employs TRBV27 and TRBJ2-1; either TRBD1 or TRBD2 may supply D (6 bases each). V dropped 7 bases and J dropped 3 bases, with 13 bases sitting between them. The CDR3 runs 14 residues. The V gene's germline CDR1 is MNHEY and CDR2 SMNVEV (reference sequence). Written as DNA, the CDR3 is TGTGCCAGCACACCCGGGGGCGACTACAATGAGCAGTTCTTC. It is translated as CASTPGGDYNEQFF.

This clonotype has a count of ten or more. The chain uses TRBV11-2 and TRBJ2-3; tentatively, D is TRBD1 (6 bases). The V and J ends lost 1 base and 7 bases respectively, with 12 bases between them. The CDR3 contains 14 residues. Per germline, CDR1 SGHAT and CDR2 FQNNGV. Here the CDR3 DNA reads TGTGCCAGCAGCTTAGGGACCACAGGGTATACGCAGTATTTT. It specifies CASSLGTTGYTQYF.

The chain joins TRBV20-1 to TRBJ1-6, with a tentative D call TRBD1 (5 bases). The V gene's germline CDR1 is DFQATT and CDR2 SNEGSKA (reference sequence). V lost 8 bases and J lost 7, with 15 bases in between. The CDR3 totals 13 residues. The CDR3 DNA reads as TGCAGTTCTAAACAGGTTTCGAATTCACCCCTCCACTTT. Its protein is CSSKQVSNSPLHF.

This clonotype came up a few times. The V call is TRBV4-1, the J call TRBJ2-5; D is unclear. The CDR3 spans 14 residues. V lost 0 bases, J lost 5 bases, and 10 bases lay in between. CDR1 and CDR2 (germline): MGHRA, YSYEKL. CDR3 protein: CASSQEGSRETQYF. The CDR3 DNA reads TGCGCCAGCAGCCAAGAGGGAAGCAGGGAGACCCAGTACTTC.

This clonotype was observed a few times. The V gene is TRBV6-1, the J gene TRBJ2-3; 7 nucleotides match TRBD2. The CDR3 loop spans 16 amino acids. The J segment lost 4 bases and the V segment lost 8 bases, leaving 15 bases of the junction unmatched. From germline, CDR1 is MNHNS and CDR2 SASEGT. Here the CDR3 DNA reads TGTGCCAGCGAAAGGGGAAGCGGGGCGGGGGCAGATACGCAGTATTTT. Residues: CASERGSGAGADTQYF.

The chain couples TRBV6-1 to TRBJ1-5; D is ambiguous. V gave up 0 bases and J gave up 7 bases, with 7 bases separating them. Per the germline V gene, CDR1 is MNHNS and CDR2 is SASEGT. The CDR3 extends over 13 amino acids. CDR3: CASSEASWQPQHF. The DNA of the CDR3 is TGTGCCAGCAGTGAAGCGAGCTGGCAGCCCCAGCATTTT.

This clonotype was counted only a few times. The chain combines TRBV7-9 with TRBJ2-7; D might be TRBD2 (5 bases). The CDR3 contains 13 residues. Germline V gives CDR1 SEHNR, CDR2 FQNEAQ (reference sequence). Trimming cost V 3 bases and J 3 bases, with 9 bases left between them. The CDR3 protein is CASSFGELYEQYV. The CDR3 nucleotides are TGTGCCAGCAGCTTCGGGGAACTCTACGAGCAGTACGTC.

The chain couples TRBV6-2 or TRBV6-3 to TRBJ2-3; D may be TRBD1 (5 bases). V was pared by 6 bases and J by 2 bases, with 15 bases between. Per germline, CDR1 MNHEY and CDR2 SVGEGT. This CDR3 is 15 amino acids long. For the CDR3, the DNA is TGTGCCAGCAGAAAGGACACCGGCTACACAGATACGCAGTATTTT. It specifies CASRKDTGYTDTQYF.